This T cell receptor (beta chain) was recorded in a study of cytomegalovirus exposure and HLA in healthy donors. Study-level results: Later analysis suggested links between common viral pathogens and several top significant clusters. Sequencing depth roughly uniform across donors was assumed in presence/absence analyses.

CDR1 and CDR2 (germline): SGHNT, YENEEA. The ends were cut back, 7 bases at V and 1 base at J, with 10 bases in the middle. The CDR3 is 13 residues long. PCR involved 60 Vbeta and 13 Jbeta primers. Using immunoSEQ multiplex PCR, the repertoire was profiled, and TCRdb retains in-frame clones only, with some absent. This sample has around 120,000 clones; roughly 83% occur once, and the top ten carry less than 1.5%. Turning to this clone: Its specificity is not known.

The sequenced sample was PBMCs. This chain links TRBV11-3 with TRBJ2-5; possibly TRBD1 for D (5 bases). The origin of this receptor is a girl aged 2-10 years in good health and CMV-seronegative. The DNA for the CDR3 is TGTGCCAGCAAGGGGCGGACCCAAGAGACCCAGTACTTC. Its protein is CASKGRTQETQYF.